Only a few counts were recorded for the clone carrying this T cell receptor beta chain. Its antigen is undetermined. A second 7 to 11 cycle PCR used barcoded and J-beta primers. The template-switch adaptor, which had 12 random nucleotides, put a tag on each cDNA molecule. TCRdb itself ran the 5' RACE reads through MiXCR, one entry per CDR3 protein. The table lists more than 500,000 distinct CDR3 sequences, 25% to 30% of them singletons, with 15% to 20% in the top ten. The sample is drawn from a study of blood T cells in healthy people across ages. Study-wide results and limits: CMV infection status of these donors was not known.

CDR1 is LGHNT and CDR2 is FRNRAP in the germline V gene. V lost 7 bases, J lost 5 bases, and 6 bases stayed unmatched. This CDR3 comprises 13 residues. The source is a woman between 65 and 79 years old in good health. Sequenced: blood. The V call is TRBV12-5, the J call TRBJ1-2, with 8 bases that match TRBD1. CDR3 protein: CASVIGTGYGYTF. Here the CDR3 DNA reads TGTGCTAGTGTTATCGGGACAGGATATGGCTACACCTTC.